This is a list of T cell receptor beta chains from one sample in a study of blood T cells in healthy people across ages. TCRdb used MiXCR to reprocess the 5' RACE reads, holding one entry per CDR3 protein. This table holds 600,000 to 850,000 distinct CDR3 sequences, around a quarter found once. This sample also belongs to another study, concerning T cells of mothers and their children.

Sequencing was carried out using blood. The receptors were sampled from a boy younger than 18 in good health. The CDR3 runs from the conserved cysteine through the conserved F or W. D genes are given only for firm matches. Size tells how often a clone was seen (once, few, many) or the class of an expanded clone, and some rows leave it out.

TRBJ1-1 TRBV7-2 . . CASSLVGTLGGTEAFF TGTGCCAGCAGCTTAGTAGGGACCTTGGGGGGCACTGAAGCTTTCTTT
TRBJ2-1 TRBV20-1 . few CSATDSDLGEQFF TGCAGTGCTACCGACTCAGACTTGGGCGAGCAGTTCTTC
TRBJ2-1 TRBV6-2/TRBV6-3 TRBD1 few CASSYRQGSSYNEQFF TGTGCCAGCAGTTATCGACAGGGAAGCTCCTACAATGAGCAGTTCTTC
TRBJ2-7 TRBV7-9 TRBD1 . CASSLSFEGADEQYF TGTGCCAGCAGCTTATCATTTGAGGGGGCGGACGAGCAGTACTTC
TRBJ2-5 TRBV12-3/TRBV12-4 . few CAGSAGLLETQYF TGTGCCGGATCGGCGGGTCTTCTGGAGACCCAGTACTTC
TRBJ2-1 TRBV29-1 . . CSVEGILGDNEQFF TGCAGCGTTGAAGGGATACTAGGTGACAATGAGCAGTTCTTC
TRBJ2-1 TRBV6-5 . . CASRTGMNNEQFF TGTGCCAGCAGGACAGGAATGAACAATGAGCAGTTCTTC
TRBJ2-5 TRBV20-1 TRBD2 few CSARDRGGGTQYF TGCAGTGCTAGAGATCGCGGGGGTGGGACCCAGTACTTC
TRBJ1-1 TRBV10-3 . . CATKRTENTEAFF TGTGCCACTAAGCGGACGGAGAACACTGAAGCTTTCTTT
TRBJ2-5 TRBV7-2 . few CASSLVRGGEAQYF TGTGCCAGCAGCTTAGTAAGGGGCGGGGAGGCCCAGTACTTC
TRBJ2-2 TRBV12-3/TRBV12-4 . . CASSLHSDRSNTGELFF TGTGCCAGCAGTTTACATAGCGACAGGTCGAACACCGGGGAGCTGTTTTTT
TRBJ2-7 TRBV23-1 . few CASKTIWSRDGVYEQYF TGCGCCAGCAAAACAATTTGGTCCCGGGACGGAGTCTACGAGCAGTACTTC
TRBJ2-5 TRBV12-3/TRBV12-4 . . CASSIESAGPQYF TGTGCCAGCAGCATAGAGTCGGCTGGCCCCCAGTACTTC
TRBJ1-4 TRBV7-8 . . CASSSERRLFF TGTGCCAGCAGCTCCGAGAGGCGACTGTTTTTT
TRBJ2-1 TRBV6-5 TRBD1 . CASSWTGNYNEQFF TGTGCCAGCAGTTGGACAGGAAACTACAATGAGCAGTTCTTC
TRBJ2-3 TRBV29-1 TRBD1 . CSVGMRDRGTDTQYF TGCAGCGTTGGGATGCGGGACAGGGGGACAGATACGCAGTATTTT
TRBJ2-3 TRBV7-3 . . CASSLGDGTDTQYF TGTGCCAGCAGCCTTGGGGACGGCACAGATACGCAGTATTTT
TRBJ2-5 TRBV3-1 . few CASSQDAVGTQYF TGTGCCAGCAGCCAAGATGCCGTTGGGACCCAGTACTTC
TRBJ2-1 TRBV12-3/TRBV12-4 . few CASSPHGYNEQFF TGTGCCAGCAGCCCACACGGTTACAATGAGCAGTTCTTC
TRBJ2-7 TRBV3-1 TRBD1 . CASSHGQGAAYEQYF TGTGCCAGCAGCCATGGACAGGGGGCTGCGTACGAGCAGTACTTC
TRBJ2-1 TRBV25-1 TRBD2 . CASSVFTSGRREQFF TGTGCCAGCAGTGTGTTCACTAGCGGGAGGAGGGAGCAGTTCTTC
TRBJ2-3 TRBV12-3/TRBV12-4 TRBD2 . CASRQLAGEDTQYF TGTGCCAGCAGACAACTAGCGGGAGAGGATACGCAGTATTTT
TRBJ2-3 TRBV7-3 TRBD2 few CASSLQSGRTLSTDTQYF TGTGCCAGCAGCCTGCAGAGCGGGAGGACCTTAAGCACAGATACGCAGTATTTT
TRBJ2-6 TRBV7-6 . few CASSRDTSGANVLTF TGTGCCAGCAGCCGGGACACCTCTGGGGCCAACGTCCTGACTTTC
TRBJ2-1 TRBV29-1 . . CSVVGSEQFF TGCAGCGTTGTGGGAAGTGAGCAGTTCTTC
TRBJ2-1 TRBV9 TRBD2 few CASSVEGTSGSVTYNEQFF TGTGCCAGCAGCGTAGAGGGGACTAGCGGGAGTGTAACCTACAATGAGCAGTTCTTC
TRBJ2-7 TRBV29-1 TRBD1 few CSVAPGTAQIYEQYF TGCAGCGTTGCCCCCGGGACAGCACAAATTTACGAGCAGTACTTC
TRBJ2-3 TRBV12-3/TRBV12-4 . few CASSLELPPSDTQYF TGTGCCAGCAGTTTGGAACTACCACCGTCAGATACGCAGTATTTT
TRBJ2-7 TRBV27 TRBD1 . CASSEPYWHGWTGDYEQYF TGTGCCAGCAGCGAACCATACTGGCATGGTTGGACAGGGGACTACGAGCAGTACTTC
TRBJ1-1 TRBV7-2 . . CASSTTPTVREAFF TGTGCCAGCAGCACTACGCCGACAGTCAGGGAAGCTTTCTTT
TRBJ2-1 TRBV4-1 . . CASRTQGNEQFF TGCGCCAGCAGGACTCAGGGGAATGAGCAGTTCTTC
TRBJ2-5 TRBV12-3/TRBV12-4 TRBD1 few CASSHGTEETQYF TGTGCCAGCAGTCATGGGACAGAAGAGACCCAGTACTTC
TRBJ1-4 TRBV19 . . CASTGGSGDEKLFF TGTGCCAGTACGGGTGGCTCGGGGGATGAAAAACTGTTTTTT
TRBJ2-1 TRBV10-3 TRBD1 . CAMTPGTANGGEQFF TGTGCCATGACACCCGGGACAGCAAACGGCGGTGAGCAGTTCTTC
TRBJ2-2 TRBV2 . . CASMRTENTGELFF TGTGCCAGCATGAGAACTGAGAACACCGGGGAGCTGTTTTTT
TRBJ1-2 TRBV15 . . CATSRVENYGYTF TGTGCCACCAGCAGAGTAGAGAACTATGGCTACACCTTC
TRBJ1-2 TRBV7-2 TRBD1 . CASSSSRDRAPGRGYTF TGTGCCAGCAGTTCGTCCCGGGACAGGGCTCCGGGGCGTGGCTACACCTTC
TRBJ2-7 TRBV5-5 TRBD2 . CASSPPGGGVYEQYF TGTGCCAGCAGCCCCCCAGGCGGGGGGGTATACGAGCAGTACTTC
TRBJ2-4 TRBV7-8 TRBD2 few CASSLLSGATLAKNIQYF TGTGCCAGCAGCTTACTTAGCGGGGCAACTCTAGCCAAAAACATTCAGTACTTC
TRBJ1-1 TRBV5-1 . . CASSSTRGVGTEAFF TGCGCCAGCAGCTCCACCAGGGGAGTTGGCACTGAAGCTTTCTTT
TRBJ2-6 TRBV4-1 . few CASSQEGGAGSGANVLTF TGCGCCAGCAGCCAAGAAGGCGGCGCGGGATCTGGGGCCAACGTCCTGACTTTC
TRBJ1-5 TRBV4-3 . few CASSQNLQLGNQPQHF TGCGCCAGCAGCCAAAACCTGCAGCTGGGAAACCAGCCCCAGCATTTT
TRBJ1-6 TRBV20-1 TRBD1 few CSAPVPGTGQAALHF TGCAGTGCCCCCGTTCCCGGGACAGGCCAGGCGGCCCTCCACTTT
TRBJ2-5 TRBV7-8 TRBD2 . CASSSEKRLAGGETQYF TGTGCCAGCAGCTCCGAAAAACGTCTAGCGGGAGGGGAGACCCAGTACTTC
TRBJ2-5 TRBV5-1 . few CASRRESQETQYF TGCGCCAGCCGCCGGGAATCTCAGGAGACCCAGTACTTC
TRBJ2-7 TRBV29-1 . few CSGLDRITYEQYF TGCAGCGGCCTCGACAGGATTACCTACGAGCAGTACTTC
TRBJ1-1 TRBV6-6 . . CASRAGLGENTEAFF TGTGCCAGCAGGGCAGGGTTGGGAGAGAACACTGAAGCTTTCTTT
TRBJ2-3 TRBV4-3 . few CASSSPDSASTDTQYF TGCGCCAGCAGCTCTCCGGACAGTGCTAGCACAGATACGCAGTATTTT
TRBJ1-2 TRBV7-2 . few CASSPQPGIKGGYTF TGTGCCAGCAGCCCACAGCCAGGGATTAAAGGTGGCTACACCTTC
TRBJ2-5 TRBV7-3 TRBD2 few CASSLMPSGNLQETQYF TGTGCCAGCAGCTTAATGCCTAGCGGGAACCTGCAAGAGACCCAGTACTTC
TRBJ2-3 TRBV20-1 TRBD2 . CSTIAGAGTDTQYF TGCAGTACGATAGCGGGAGCTGGCACAGATACGCAGTATTTT
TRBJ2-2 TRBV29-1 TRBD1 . CSVEDRQGATGELFF TGCAGCGTTGAAGATCGCCAGGGGGCAACCGGGGAGCTGTTTTTT
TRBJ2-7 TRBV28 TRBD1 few CASSYRDRVSYEQYF TGTGCCAGCAGTTACCGGGACAGGGTGTCCTACGAGCAGTACTTC
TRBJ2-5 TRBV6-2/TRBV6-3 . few CASSYYRAETQYF TGTGCCAGCAGTTACTACAGGGCGGAGACCCAGTACTTC
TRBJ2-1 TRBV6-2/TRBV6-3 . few CATAIFTIANEQFF TGTGCCACCGCCATCTTCACGATCGCGAATGAGCAGTTCTTC
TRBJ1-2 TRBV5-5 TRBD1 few CASSFQGEVSGYTF TGTGCCAGCAGCTTTCAGGGGGAAGTGTCGGGCTACACCTTC
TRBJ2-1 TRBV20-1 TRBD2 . CSARVREGRNEQFF TGCAGTGCTAGAGTTAGGGAGGGCCGGAATGAGCAGTTCTTC
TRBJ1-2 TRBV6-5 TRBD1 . CASSYSEGAVGGYTF TGTGCCAGCAGTTACTCGGAGGGGGCAGTTGGTGGCTACACCTTC
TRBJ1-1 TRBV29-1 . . CSVLTGYDEAFF TGCAGCGTTCTAACGGGGTATGATGAAGCTTTCTTT
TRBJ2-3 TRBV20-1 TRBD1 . CSARPGTGLRWRTDTQYF TGCAGTGCTAGGCCCGGGACAGGGCTCCGCTGGCGCACAGATACGCAGTATTTT